The T cell receptor (beta chain) under discussion was sequenced for a study of cytomegalovirus exposure and HLA in healthy donors. The CDR3 has 14 amino acids. Germline CDR1 SEHNR, CDR2 FQNEAQ (reference sequence). Trimming removed 5 bases from V and 3 bases from J; junction bases left unmatched: 4. The PCR ran on 60 Vbeta and 13 Jbeta primers. TCRdb's table, derived via immunoSEQ multiplex PCR, lists solely in-frame clones and lacks some. Counted here are about 100,000 clones, 76% occurring once; the ten biggest clones make up 5% to 6.5%. Nominally healthy donors provided the samples, though records likely missed some immune exposures.

This receptor was obtained from a woman aged 18-29 years in good health and CMV-seropositive. The chain joins TRBV7-9 to TRBJ1-5; 7 positions agree with TRBD1. The sequenced sample consisted of PBMCs. In nucleotides, the CDR3 is TGTGCCAGCAGCAGGGACAGCGACAATCAGCCCCAGCATTTT. This sequence encodes CASSRDSDNQPQHF.